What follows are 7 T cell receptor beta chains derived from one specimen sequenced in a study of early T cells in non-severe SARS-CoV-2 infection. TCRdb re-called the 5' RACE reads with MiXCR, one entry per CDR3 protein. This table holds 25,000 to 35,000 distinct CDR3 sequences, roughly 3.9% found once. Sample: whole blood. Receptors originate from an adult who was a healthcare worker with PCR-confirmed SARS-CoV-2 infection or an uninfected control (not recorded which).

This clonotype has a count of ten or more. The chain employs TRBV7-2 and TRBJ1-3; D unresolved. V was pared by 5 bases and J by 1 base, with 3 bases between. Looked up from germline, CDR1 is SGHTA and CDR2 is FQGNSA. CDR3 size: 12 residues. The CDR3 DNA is TGTGCCAGCAGCGCGTCTGGAAACACCATATATTTT. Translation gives CASSASGNTIYF.

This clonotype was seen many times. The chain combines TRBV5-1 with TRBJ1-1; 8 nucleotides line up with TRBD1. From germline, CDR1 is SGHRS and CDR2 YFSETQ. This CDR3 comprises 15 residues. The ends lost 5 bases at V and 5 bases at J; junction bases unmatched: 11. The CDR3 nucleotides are TGCGCCAGCAGAAAACAAACAGGGGGTGAGACTGAAGCTTTCTTT. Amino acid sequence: CASRKQTGGETEAFF.

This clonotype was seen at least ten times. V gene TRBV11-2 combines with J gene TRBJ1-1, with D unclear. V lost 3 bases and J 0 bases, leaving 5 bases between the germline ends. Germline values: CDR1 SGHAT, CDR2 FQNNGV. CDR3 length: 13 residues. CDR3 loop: CASSFSLNTEAFF. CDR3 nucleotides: TGTGCCAGCAGCTTCTCCTTGAACACTGAAGCTTTCTTT.

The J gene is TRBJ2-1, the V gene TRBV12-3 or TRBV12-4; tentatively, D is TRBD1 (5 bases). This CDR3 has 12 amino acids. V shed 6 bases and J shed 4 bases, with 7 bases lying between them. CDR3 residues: CASSRQYNEQFF. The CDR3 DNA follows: TGTGCCAGCAGCCGACAGTACAATGAGCAGTTCTTC.

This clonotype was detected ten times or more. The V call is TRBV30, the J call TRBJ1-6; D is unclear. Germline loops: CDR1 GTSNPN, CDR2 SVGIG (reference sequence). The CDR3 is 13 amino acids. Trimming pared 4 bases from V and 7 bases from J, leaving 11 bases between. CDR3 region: CAWKVGRNSPLHF. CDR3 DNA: TGTGCCTGGAAAGTGGGCAGAAATTCACCCCTCCACTTT.

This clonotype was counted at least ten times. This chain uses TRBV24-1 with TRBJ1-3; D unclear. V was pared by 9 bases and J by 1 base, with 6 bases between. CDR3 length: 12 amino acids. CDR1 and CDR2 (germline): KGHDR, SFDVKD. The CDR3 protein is CATSPSGNTIYF. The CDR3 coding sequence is TGTGCCACCTCCCCTTCTGGAAACACCATATATTTT.

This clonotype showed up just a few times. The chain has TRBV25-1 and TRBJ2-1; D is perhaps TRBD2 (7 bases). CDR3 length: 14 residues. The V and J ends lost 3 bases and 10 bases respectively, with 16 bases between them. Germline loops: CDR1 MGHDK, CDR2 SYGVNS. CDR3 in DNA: TGTGCCAGCAGTGAGGGCGGGGGCGCGAACGAGCAGTTCTTC. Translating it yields CASSEGGGANEQFF.